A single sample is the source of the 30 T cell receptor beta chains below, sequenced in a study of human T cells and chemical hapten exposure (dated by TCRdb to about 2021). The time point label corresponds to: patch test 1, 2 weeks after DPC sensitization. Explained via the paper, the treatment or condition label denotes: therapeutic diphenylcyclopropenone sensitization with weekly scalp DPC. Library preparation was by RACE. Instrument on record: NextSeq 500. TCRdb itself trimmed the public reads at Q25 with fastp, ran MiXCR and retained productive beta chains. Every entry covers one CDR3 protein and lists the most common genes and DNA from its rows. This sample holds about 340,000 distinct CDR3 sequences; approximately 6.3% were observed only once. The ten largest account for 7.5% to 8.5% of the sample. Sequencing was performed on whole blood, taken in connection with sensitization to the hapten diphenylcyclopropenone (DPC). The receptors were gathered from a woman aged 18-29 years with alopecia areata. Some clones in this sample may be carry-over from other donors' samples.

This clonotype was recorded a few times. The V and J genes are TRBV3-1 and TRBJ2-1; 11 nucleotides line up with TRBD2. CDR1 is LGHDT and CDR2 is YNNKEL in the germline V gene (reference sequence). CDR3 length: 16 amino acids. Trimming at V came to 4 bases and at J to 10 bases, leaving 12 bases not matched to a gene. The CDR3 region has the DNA TGTGCCAGCAGCCGCCGAGGAGCTAGCGGGGGGTGGGAGCAGTTCTTC. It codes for CASSRRGASGGWEQFF.

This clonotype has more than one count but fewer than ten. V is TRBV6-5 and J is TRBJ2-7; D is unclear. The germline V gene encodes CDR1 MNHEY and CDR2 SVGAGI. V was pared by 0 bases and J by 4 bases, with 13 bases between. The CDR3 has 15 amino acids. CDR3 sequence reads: CASSYSGSGSYEQYF. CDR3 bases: TGTGCCAGCAGTTACTCAGGCAGTGGTTCTTACGAGCAGTACTTC.

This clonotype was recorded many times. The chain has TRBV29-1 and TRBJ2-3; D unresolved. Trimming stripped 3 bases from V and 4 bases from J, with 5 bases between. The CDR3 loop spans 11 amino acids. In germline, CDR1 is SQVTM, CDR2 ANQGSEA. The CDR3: CSVDWPDTQYF. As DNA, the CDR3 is TGCAGCGTTGATTGGCCAGATACGCAGTATTTT.

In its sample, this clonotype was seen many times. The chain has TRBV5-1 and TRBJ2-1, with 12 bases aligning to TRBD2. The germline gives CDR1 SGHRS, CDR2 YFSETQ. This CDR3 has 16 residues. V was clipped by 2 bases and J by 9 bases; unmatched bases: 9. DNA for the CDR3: TGCGCCAGCAGCTTACCCCTAGCGGGGGGGCCAAGTGAGCAGTTCTTC. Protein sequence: CASSLPLAGGPSEQFF.

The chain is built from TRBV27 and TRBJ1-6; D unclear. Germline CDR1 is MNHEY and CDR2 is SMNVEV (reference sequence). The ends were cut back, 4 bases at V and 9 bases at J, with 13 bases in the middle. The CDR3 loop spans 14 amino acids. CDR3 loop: CASSSDAWGSPLHF. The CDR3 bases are TGTGCCAGCAGTTCGGACGCCTGGGGTTCACCCCTCCACTTT.

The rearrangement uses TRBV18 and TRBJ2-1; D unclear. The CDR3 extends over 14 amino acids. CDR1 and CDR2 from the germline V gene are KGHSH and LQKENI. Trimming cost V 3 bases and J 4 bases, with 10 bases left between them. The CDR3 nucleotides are TGTGCCAGCTCACCCCCCTATCTTTACAATGAGCAGTTCTTC. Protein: CASSPPYLYNEQFF. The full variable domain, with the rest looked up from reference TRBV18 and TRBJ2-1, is NAGVMQNPRHLVRRRGQEARLRCSPMKGHSHVYWYRQLPEEGLKFMVYLQKENIIDESGMPKERFSAEFPKEGPSILRIQQVVRGDSAAYFCASSPPYLYNEQFFGPGTRLTVL.

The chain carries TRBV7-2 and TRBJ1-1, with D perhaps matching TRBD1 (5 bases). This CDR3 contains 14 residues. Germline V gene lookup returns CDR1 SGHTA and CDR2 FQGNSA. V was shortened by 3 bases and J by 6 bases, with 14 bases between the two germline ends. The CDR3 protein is CASSFPTTGAEAFF. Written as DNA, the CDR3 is TGTGCCAGCAGCTTTCCCACTACGGGGGCTGAAGCTTTCTTT.

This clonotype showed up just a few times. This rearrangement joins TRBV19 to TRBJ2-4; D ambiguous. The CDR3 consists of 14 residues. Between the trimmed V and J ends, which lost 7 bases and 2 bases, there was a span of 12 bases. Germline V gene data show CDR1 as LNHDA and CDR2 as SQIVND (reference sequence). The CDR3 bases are TGTGCCAGTACCGCCGGGTGGACCAAAAACATTCAGTACTTC. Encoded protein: CASTAGWTKNIQYF.

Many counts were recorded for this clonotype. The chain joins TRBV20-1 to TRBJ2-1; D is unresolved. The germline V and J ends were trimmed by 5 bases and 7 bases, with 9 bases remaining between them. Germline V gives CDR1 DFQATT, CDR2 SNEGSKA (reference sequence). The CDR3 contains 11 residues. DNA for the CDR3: TGCAGTGCTGCGAAATTGAATGAGCAGTTCTTC. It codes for CSAAKLNEQFF.

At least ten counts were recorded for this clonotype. As DNA, the CDR3 is TGTGCCAGCAGTCTAGGACAGGGTGGAGGTCGGTATGGCTACACCTTC. Its protein product is CASSLGQGGGRYGYTF. The V call is TRBV12-3 or TRBV12-4, the J call TRBJ1-2, with TRBD1 matching 8 bases. The CDR3 consists of 16 residues. The ends lost 5 bases at V and 5 bases at J; junction bases unmatched: 13.

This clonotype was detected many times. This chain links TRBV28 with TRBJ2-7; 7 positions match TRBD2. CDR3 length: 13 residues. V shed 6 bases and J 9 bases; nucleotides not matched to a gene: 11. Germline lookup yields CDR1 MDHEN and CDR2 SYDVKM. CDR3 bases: TGTGCCAGCAGCTCCGTTTTGTCGGGAGGGCAGTACTTC. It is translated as CASSSVLSGGQYF.

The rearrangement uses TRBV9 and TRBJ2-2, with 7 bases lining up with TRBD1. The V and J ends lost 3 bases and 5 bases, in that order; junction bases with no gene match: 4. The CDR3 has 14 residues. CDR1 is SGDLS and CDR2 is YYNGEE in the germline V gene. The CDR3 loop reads CASSEQTGTGELFF. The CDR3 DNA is TGTGCCAGCAGCGAGCAGACAGGGACCGGGGAGCTGTTTTTT.

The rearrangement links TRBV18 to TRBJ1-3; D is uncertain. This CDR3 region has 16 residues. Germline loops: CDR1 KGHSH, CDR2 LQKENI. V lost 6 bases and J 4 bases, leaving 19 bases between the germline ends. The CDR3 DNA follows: TGTGCCAGCTCTCCCGCCCCCCCTGTCGAAGGAAACACCATATATTTT. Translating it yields CASSPAPPVEGNTIYF.

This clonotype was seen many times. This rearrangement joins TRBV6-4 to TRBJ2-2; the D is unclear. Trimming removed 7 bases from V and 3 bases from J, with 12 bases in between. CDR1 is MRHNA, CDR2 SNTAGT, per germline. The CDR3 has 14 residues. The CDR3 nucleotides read TGTGCCAGCACCGCGGACGGAGACACCGGGGAGCTGTTTTTT. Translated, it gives CASTADGDTGELFF.

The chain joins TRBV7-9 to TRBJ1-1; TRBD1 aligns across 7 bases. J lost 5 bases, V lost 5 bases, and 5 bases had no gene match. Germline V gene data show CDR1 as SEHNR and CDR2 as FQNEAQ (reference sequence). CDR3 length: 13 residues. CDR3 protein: CASSPIRGTEAFF. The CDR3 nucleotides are TGTGCCAGCAGCCCTATCAGGGGGACTGAAGCTTTCTTT.

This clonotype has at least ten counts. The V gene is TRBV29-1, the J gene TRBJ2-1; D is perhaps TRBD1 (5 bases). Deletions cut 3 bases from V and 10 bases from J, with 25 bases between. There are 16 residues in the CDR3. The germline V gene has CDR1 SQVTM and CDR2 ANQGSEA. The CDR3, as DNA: TGCAGCGTTGATTCGGGCTGGCCAGGGTGGGGTATGGAGCAGTTCTTC. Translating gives CSVDSGWPGWGMEQFF.

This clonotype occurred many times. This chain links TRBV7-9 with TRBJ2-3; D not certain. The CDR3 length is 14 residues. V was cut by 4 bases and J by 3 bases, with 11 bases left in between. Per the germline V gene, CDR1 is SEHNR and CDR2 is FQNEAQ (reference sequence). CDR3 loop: CASSSGPGTDTQYF. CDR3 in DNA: TGTGCCAGCAGCTCCGGTCCTGGAACAGATACGCAGTATTTT.

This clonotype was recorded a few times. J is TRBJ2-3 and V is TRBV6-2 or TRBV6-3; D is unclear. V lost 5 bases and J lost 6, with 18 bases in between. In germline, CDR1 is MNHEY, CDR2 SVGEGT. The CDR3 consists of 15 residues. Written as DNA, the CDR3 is TGTGCCAGCAGTCACCACAAGCTACCGTTGGATACGCAGTATTTT. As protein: CASSHHKLPLDTQYF.

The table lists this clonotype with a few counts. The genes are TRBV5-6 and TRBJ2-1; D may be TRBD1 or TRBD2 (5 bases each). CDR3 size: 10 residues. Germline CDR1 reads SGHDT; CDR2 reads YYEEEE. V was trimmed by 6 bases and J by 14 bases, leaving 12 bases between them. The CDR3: CASIPGTKFF. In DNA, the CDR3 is TGTGCCAGCATCCCCGGGACGAAGTTCTTC.

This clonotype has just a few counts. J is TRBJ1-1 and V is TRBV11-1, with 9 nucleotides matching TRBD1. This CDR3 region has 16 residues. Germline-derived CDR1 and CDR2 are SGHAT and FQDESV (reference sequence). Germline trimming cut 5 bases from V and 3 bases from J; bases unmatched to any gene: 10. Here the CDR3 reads CASSPPEQGAHTEAFF. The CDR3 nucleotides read TGTGCCAGCAGCCCACCGGAACAGGGGGCTCACACTGAAGCTTTCTTT.

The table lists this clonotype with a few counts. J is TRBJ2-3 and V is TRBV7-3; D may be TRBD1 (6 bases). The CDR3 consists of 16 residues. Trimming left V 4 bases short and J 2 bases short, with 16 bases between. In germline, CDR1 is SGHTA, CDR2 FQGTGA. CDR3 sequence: CASSSSRGTATDTQYF. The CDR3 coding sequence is TGTGCCAGCAGCTCGTCGAGGGGGACCGCCACAGATACGCAGTATTTT. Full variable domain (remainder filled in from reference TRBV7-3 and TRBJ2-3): GAGVSQTPSNKVTEKGKYVELRCDPISGHTALYWYRQSLGQGPEFLIYFQGTGAADDSGLPNDRFFAVRPEGSVSTLKIQRTERGDSAVYLCASSSSRGTATDTQYFGPGTRLTVL.

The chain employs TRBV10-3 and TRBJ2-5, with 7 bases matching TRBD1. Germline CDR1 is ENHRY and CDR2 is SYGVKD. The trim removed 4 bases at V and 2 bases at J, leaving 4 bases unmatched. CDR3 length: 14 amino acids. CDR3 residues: CAISGDRDQETQYF. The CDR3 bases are TGTGCCATCAGTGGTGACAGGGATCAAGAGACCCAGTACTTC.

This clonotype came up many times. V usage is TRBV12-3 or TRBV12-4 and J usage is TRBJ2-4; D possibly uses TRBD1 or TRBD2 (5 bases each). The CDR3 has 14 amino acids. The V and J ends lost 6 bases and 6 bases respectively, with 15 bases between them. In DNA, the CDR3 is TGTGCCAGCAGGAGTCAAGGGGACGTAAACATTCAGTACTTC. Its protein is CASRSQGDVNIQYF.

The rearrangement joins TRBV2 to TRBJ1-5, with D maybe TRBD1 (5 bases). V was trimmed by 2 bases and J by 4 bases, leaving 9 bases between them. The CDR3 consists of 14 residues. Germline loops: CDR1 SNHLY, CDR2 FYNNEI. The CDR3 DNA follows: TGTGCCAGCAGTGAACGGGACCGTAATCAGCCCCAGCATTTT. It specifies CASSERDRNQPQHF. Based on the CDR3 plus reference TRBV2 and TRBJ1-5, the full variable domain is EPEVTQTPSHQVTQMGQEVILRCVPISNHLYFYWYRQILGQKVEFLVSFYNNEISEKSEIFDDQFSVERPDGSNFTLKIRSTKLEDSAMYFCASSERDRNQPQHFGDGTRLSIL.

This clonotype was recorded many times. In DNA form, the CDR3 reads TGCGCCAGCAGCTCGGACCAGGGGGCCTATGAAAAACTGTTTTTT. Protein product: CASSSDQGAYEKLFF. This chain links TRBV5-1 with TRBJ1-4; 8 bases map to TRBD1. The CDR3 runs 15 residues. Germline V gives CDR1 SGHRS, CDR2 YFSETQ. The J segment lost 6 bases and the V segment lost 3 bases, leaving 7 bases of the junction unmatched.

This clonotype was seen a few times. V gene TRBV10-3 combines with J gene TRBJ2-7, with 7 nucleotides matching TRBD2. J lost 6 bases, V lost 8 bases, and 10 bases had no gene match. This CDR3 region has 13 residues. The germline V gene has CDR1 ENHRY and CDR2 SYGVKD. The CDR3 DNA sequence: TGTGCCATCTGGGGAGGGGAGCGTGTCGAGCAGTACTTC. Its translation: CAIWGGERVEQYF.

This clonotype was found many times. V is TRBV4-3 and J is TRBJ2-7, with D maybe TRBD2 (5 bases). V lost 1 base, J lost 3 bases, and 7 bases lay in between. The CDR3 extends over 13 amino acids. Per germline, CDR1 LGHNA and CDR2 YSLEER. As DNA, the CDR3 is TGCGCCAGCAGCCAAGTACGGGGCTACGAGCAGTACTTC. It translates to CASSQVRGYEQYF.

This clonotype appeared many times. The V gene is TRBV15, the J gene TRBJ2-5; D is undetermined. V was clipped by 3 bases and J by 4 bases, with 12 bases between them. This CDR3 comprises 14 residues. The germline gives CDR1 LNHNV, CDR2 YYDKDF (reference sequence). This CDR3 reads CATSSSRVGETQYF. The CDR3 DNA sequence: TGTGCCACCAGCAGTTCTAGGGTGGGAGAGACCCAGTACTTC.

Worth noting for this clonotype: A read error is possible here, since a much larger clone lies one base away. CDR3 in amino acids: CSDLDSGYEQYF. Here the CDR3 DNA reads TGCAGTGATTTGGACAGCGGGTACGAGCAGTACTTC. The gene calls are TRBV20-1 and TRBJ2-7; D tentatively fits TRBD1 or TRBD2 (6 bases each). Per germline, CDR1 DFQATT and CDR2 SNEGSKA (reference sequence). V was clipped by 7 bases and J by 4 bases, with 14 bases between them. This CDR3 spans 12 amino acids.

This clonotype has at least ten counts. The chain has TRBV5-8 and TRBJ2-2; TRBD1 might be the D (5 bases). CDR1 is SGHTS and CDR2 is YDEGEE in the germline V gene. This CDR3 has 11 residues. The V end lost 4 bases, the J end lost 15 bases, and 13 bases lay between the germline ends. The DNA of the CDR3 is TGTGCCAGCAGCATGGCAGGGTCGGTGTTTTTT. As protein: CASSMAGSVFF.